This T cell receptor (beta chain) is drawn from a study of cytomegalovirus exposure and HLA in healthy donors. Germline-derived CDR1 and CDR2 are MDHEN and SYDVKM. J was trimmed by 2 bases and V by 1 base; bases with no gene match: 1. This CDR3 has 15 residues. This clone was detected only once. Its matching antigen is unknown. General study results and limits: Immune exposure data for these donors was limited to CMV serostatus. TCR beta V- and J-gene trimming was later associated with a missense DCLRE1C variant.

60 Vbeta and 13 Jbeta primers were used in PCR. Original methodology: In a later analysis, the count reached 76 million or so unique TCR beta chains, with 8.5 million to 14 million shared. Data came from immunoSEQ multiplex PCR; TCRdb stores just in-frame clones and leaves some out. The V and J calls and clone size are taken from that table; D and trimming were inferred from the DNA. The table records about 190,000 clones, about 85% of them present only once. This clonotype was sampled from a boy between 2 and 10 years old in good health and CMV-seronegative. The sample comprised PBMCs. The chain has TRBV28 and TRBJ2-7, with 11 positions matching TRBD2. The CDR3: CASSLSSGGTYEQYF. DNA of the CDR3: TGTGCCAGCAGTTTATCTAGCGGGGGGACCTACGAGCAGTACTTC.